This is a list of T cell receptor beta chains from one sample in a study of a mutant IDH1 vaccine in newly diagnosed glioma. Measured with immunoSEQ multiplex PCR; TCRdb has only the in-frame clones, and not every one. This sample has approximately 70,000 clones, with 79% found just once. The sample consisted of PBMCs, taken from a glioma patient treated with radiotherapy, temozolomide or both. The source of these receptors is a man aged 45-65 years with glioma. Each CDR3 is given without its conserved first and last residue.

J gene | V gene | CDR3 protein
TRBJ2-2 | TRBV15 | ATKSVGAGELF
TRBJ2-5 | TRBV7-9 | ASSGSFETQY
TRBJ1-3 | TRBV7-9 | ASSLVDTHSGNTIY
TRBJ1-2 | TRBV5-6 | ASSTPGFGYT
TRBJ2-3 | TRBV7-2 | ASSLGHTDTQY
TRBJ2-7 | TRBV5-1 | ASSSTTQGFSYEQY
TRBJ2-7 | TRBV19 | ASSDAGRTGEQY
TRBJ1-4 | TRBV30 | AWGRGGDGNEKLF
TRBJ1-1 | TRBV9 | ASSVGTGEGSTEAF
TRBJ2-2 | TRBV9 | ASSVSGDTGELF
TRBJ1-1 | TRBV6-6 | ASSLTTGNTEAF
TRBJ2-5 | TRBV9 | ASSAGIRGRETQY
TRBJ2-7 | TRBV18 | ASSLARTVPYEQY
TRBJ2-7 | TRBV6-5 | ASRPGPYWGYEQY
TRBJ1-1 | TRBV5-3 | ATLERGAF
TRBJ1-4 | TRBV7-9 | ASSSGGFDELF
TRBJ1-4 | TRBV15 | ATNDGPFATNEKLF
TRBJ1-5 | TRBV2 | ASKGDINQPQH
TRBJ1-5 | TRBV27 | ASSLVGTARNQPQH
TRBJ2-7 | TRBV5-1 | ASGQGASSYEQY
TRBJ1-1 | TRBV9 | ASSVGGSQEEAF
TRBJ2-6 | TRBV7-9 | ASSPSGANVLT
TRBJ1-1 | TRBV6-6 | ASSYPEGSEAF